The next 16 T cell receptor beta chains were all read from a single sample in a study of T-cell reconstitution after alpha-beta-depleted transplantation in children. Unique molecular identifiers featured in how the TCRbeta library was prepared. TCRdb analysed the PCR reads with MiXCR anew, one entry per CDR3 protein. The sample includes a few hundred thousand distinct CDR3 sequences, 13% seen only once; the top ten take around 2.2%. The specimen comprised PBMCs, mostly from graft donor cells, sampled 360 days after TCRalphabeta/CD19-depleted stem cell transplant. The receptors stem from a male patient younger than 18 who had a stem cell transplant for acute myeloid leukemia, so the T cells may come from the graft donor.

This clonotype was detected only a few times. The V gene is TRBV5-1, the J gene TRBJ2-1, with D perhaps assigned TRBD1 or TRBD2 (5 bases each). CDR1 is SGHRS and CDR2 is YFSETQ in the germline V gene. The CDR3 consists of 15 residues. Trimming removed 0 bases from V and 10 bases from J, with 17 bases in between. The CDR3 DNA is TGCGCCAGCAGCTTGGTTGCACTCGGGACGGTGGAGCAGTTCTTC. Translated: CASSLVALGTVEQFF.

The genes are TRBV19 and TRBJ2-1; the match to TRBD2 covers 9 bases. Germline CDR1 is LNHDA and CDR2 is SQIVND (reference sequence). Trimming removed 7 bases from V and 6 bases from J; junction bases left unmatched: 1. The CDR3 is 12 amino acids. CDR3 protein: CASTTSGNEQFF. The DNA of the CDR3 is TGTGCCAGTACGACTAGCGGCAATGAGCAGTTCTTC.

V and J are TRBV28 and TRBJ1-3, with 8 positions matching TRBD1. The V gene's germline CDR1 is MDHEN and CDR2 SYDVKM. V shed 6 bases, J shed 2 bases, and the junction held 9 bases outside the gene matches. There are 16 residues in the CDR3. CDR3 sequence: CASSEWTGHTGNTIYF. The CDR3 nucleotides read TGTGCCAGCAGCGAATGGACAGGGCACACTGGAAACACCATATATTTT.

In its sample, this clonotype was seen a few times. CDR3 protein: CASTAGTGLGGELFF. The CDR3 DNA reads TGTGCCAGTACCGCCGGGACAGGTCTCGGCGGGGAGCTGTTTTTT. V and J are TRBV19 and TRBJ2-2; TRBD1 matches 8 bases. Trimming removed 7 bases from V and 7 bases from J; junction bases left unmatched: 11. CDR1 and CDR2 (germline): LNHDA, SQIVND (reference sequence). This CDR3 region has 15 residues.

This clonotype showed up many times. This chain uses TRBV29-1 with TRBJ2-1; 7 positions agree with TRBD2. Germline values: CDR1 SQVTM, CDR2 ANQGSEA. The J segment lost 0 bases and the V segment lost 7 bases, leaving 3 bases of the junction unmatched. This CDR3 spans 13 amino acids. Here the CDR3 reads CSEGGSSYNEQFF. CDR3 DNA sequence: TGCAGCGAGGGCGGGAGCTCCTACAATGAGCAGTTCTTC.

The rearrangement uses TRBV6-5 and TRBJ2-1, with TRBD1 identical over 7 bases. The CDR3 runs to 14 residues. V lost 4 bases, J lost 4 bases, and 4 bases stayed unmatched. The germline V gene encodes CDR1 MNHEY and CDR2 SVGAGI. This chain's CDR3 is CASSSRGRYNEQFF. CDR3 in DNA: TGTGCCAGCAGTTCCAGGGGGAGATACAATGAGCAGTTCTTC.

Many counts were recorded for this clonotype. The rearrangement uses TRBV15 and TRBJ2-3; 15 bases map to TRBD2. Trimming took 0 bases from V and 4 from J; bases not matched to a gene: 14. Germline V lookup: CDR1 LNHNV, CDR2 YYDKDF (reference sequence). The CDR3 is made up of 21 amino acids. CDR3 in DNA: TGTGCCACCAGCAGAGATTATTCGGGACTAGCGGGAGGACGCCGTCCAGATACGCAGTATTTT. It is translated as CATSRDYSGLAGGRRPDTQYF.

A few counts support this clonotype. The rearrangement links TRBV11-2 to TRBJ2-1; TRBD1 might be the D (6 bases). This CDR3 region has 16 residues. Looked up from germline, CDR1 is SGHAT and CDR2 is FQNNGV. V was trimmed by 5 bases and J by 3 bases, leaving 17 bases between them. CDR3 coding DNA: TGTGCCAGCAGCGGTCGTTTGAGACAGGACTACAATGAGCAGTTCTTC. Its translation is CASSGRLRQDYNEQFF.

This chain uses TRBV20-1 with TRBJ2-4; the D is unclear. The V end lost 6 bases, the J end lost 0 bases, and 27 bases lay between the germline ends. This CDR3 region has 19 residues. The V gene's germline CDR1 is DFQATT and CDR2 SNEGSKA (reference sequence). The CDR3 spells CSAILEYGRRLIAKNIQYF. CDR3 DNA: TGCAGTGCCATTCTGGAATATGGCAGGCGTCTCATAGCCAAAAACATTCAGTACTTC.

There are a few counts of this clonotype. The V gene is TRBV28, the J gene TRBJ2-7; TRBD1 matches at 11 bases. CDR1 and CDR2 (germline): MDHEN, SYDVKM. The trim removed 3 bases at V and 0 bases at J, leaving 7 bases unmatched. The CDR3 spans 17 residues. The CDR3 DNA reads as TGTGCCAGCAGTTTTTTCGGGACAGGGGGAAGCTCCTACGAGCAGTACTTC. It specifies CASSFFGTGGSSYEQYF.

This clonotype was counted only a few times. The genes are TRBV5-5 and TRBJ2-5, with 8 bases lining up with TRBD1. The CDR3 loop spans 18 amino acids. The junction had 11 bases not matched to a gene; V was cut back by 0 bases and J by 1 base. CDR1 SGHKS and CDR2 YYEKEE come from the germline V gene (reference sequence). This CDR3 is CASSLVLSLGQGQETQYF. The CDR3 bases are TGTGCCAGCAGCTTGGTCCTATCCCTTGGACAGGGCCAAGAGACCCAGTACTTC.

For the CDR3, the DNA is TGCAGTGCTAGAGATTGGGCCTTAGCGGGAGTCGGCTACGAGCAGTACTTC. Encoded protein: CSARDWALAGVGYEQYF. The chain couples TRBV20-1 to TRBJ2-7, with 9 bases that match TRBD2. The CDR3 spans 17 residues. Germline CDR1 is DFQATT and CDR2 is SNEGSKA (reference sequence). Trimming cost V 0 bases and J 3 bases; bases outside gene matches: 12.

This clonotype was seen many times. The CDR3 nucleotides are TGTGCCAGCAGCTTGGCCGGGAGAGGAGATACGCAGTATTTT. Amino acid sequence: CASSLAGRGDTQYF. This chain joins TRBV11-2 and TRBJ2-3; D may be TRBD2 (6 bases). Looked up from germline, CDR1 is SGHAT and CDR2 is FQNNGV. Trimming took 3 bases from V and 5 from J, leaving 12 bases between them. CDR3 length: 14 amino acids.

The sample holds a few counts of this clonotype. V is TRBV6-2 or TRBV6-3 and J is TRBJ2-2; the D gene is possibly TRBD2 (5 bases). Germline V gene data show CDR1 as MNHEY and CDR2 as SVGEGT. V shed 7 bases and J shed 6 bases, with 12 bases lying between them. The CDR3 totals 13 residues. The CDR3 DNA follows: TGTGCCAGCATCCTACTAGAATCCGGGGAGCTGTTTTTT. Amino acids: CASILLESGELFF.

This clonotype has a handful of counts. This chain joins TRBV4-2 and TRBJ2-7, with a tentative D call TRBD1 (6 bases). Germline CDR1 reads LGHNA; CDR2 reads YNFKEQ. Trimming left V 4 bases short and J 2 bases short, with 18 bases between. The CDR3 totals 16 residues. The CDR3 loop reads CASSLTDGTFTYEQYF. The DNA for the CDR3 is TGTGCCAGCAGCCTTACCGACGGGACATTTACCTACGAGCAGTACTTC.

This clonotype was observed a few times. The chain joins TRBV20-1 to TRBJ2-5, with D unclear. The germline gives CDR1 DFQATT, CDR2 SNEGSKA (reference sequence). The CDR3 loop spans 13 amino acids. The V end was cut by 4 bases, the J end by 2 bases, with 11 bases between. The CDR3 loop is CSANYQGQETQYF. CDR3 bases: TGCAGTGCTAACTACCAAGGGCAAGAGACCCAGTACTTC.